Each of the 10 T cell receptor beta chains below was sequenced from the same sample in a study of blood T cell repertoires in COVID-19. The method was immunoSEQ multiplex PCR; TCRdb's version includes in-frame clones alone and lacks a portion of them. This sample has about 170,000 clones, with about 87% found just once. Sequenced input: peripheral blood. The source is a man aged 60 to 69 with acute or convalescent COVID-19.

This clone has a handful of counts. The CDR3 bases are TGTGCCAGCAGCTTGGCCTCAGGGAACTCACCCCTCCACTTT. Amino acid sequence: CASSLASGNSPLHF. This chain uses TRBV5-5 with TRBJ1-6; perhaps TRBD1 as D (5 bases). Germline V gives CDR1 SGHKS, CDR2 YYEKEE (reference sequence). CDR3 length: 14 amino acids. V lost 0 bases and J 10 bases, leaving 11 bases between the germline ends. The whole variable domain, filled in from reference TRBV5-5 and TRBJ1-6, reads DAGVTQSPTHLIKTRGQQVTLRCSPISGHKSVSWYQQVLGQGPQFIFQYYEKEERGRGNFPDRFSARQFPNYSSELNVNALLLGDSALYLCASSLASGNSPLHFGNGTRLTVT.

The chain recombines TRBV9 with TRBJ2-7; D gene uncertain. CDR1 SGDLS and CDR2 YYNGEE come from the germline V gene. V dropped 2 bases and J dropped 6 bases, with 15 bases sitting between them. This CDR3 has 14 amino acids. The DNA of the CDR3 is TGTGCCAGCAGCGTGATGCAAGATCTCGGCGAGCAGTACTTC. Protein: CASSVMQDLGEQYF.

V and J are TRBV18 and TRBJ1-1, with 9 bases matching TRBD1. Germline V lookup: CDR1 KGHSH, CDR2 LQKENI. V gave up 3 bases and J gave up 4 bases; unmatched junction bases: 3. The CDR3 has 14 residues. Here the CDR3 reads CASSPDRGTTEAFF. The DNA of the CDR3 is TGTGCCAGCTCACCCGACAGGGGGACCACTGAAGCTTTCTTT. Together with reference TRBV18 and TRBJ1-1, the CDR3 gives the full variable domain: NAGVMQNPRHLVRRRGQEARLRCSPMKGHSHVYWYRQLPEEGLKFMVYLQKENIIDESGMPKERFSAEFPKEGPSILRIQQVVRGDSAAYFCASSPDRGTTEAFFGQGTRLTVV.

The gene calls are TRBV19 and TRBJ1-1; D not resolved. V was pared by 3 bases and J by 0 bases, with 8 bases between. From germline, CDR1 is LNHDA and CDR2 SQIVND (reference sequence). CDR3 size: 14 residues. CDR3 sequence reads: CASSIRGLNTEAFF. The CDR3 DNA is TGTGCCAGTAGTATCCGGGGATTGAACACTGAAGCTTTCTTT.

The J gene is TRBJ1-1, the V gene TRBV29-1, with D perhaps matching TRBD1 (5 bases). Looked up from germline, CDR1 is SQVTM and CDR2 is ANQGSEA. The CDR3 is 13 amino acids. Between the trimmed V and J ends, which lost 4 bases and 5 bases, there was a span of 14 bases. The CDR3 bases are TGCAGCGTTGTTTACTGGGGGGGGACTGAAGCTTTCTTT. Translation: CSVVYWGGTEAFF.

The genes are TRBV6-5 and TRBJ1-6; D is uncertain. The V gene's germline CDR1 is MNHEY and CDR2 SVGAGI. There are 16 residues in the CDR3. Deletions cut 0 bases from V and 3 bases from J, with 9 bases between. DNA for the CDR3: TGTGCCAGCAGTTACTCGAGCCTCGGCTATAATTCACCCCTCCACTTT. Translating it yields CASSYSSLGYNSPLHF.

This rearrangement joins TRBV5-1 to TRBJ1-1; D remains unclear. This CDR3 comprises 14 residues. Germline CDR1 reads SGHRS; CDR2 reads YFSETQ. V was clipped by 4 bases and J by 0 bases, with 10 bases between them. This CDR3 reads CASSANTVNTEAFF. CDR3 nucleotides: TGCGCCAGCAGCGCGAACACAGTGAACACTGAAGCTTTCTTT.

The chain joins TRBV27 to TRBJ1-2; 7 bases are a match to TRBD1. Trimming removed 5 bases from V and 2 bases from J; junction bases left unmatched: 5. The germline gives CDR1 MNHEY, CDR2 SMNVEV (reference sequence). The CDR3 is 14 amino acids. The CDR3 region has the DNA TGTGCCAGCAGTCCTGCGGGACAGAACTATGGCTACACCTTC. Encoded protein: CASSPAGQNYGYTF.

The CDR3 nucleotides are TGTGCCAGCGGACAAGACTCTGGAAACACCATATATTTT. This translates into CASGQDSGNTIYF. The V gene is TRBV19, the J gene TRBJ1-3; possibly TRBD1 for D (5 bases). CDR3 length: 13 amino acids. Trimming left V 9 bases short and J 0 bases short, with 9 bases between. CDR1 and CDR2 (germline): LNHDA, SQIVND (reference sequence).

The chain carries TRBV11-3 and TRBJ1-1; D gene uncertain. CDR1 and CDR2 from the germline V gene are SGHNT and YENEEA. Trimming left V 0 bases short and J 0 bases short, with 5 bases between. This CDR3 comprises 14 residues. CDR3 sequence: CASSLDGVNTEAFF. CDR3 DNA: TGTGCCAGCAGCTTAGACGGAGTGAACACTGAAGCTTTCTTT.